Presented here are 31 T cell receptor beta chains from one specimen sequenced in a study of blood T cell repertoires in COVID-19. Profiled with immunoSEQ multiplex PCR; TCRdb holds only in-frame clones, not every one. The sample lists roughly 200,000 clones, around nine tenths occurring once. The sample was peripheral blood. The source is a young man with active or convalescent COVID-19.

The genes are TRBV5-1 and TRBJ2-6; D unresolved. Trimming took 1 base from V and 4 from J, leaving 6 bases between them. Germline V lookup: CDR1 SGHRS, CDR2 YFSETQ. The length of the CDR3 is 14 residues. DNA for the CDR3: TGCGCCAGCAGCTTGTCGTCGGGGGCCAACGTCCTGACTTTC. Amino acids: CASSLSSGANVLTF.

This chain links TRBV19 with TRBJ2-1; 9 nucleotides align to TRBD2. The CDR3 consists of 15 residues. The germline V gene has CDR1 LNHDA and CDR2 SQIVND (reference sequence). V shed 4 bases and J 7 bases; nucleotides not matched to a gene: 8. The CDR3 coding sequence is TGTGCCAGTAGTACCCTTAGCGGGAGAGGGAATGAGCAGTTCTTC. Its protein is CASSTLSGRGNEQFF.

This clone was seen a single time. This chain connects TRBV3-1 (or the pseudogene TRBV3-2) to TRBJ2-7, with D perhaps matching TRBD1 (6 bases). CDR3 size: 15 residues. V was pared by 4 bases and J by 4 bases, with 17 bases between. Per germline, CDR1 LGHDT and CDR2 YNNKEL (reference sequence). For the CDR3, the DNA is TGTGCCAGCAGCCCCCCCGGGACAAAAAGGTACGAGCAGTACTTC. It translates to CASSPPGTKRYEQYF.

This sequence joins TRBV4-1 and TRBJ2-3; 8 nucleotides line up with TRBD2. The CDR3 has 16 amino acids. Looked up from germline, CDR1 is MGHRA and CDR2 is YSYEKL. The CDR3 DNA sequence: TGCCCCACCCGCCCCCCGGGGGGGGAATTGACAGATACGCAGTATTTT. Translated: CPTRPPGGELTDTQYF.

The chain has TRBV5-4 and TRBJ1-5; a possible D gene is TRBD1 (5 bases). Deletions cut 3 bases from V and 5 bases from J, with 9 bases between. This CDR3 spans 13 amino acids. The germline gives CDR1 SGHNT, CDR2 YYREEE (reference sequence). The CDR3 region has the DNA TGTGCCAGCAGCTGGGGCGTTGATCAGCCCCAGCATTTT. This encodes CASSWGVDQPQHF.

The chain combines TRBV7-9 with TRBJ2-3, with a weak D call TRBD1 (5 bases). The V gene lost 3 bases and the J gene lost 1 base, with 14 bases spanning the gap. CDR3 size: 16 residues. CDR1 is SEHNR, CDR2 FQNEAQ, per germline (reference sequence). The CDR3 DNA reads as TGTGCCAGCAGCTTCCAGGGCCCAGTTGGCACAGATACGCAGTATTTT. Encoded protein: CASSFQGPVGTDTQYF. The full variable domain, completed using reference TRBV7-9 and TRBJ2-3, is DTGVSQNPRHKITKRGQNVTFRCDPISEHNRLYWYRQTLGQGPEFLTYFQNEAQLEKSRLLSDRFSAERPKGSFSTLEIQRTEQGDSAMYLCASSFQGPVGTDTQYFGPGTRLTVL.

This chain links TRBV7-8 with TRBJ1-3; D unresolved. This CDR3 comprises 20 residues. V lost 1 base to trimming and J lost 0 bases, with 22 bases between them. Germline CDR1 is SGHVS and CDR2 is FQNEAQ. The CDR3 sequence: CASSLVGAQNKLSSGNTIYF. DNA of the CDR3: TGTGCCAGCAGCTTAGTGGGAGCTCAGAATAAATTAAGCTCTGGAAACACCATATATTTT.

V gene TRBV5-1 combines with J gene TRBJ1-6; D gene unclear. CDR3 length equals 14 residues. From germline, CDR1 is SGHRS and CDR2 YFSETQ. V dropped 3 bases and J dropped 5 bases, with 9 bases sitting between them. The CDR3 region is CASSSGANNSPLHF. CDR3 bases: TGCGCCAGCAGCTCAGGTGCTAATAATTCACCCCTCCACTTT.

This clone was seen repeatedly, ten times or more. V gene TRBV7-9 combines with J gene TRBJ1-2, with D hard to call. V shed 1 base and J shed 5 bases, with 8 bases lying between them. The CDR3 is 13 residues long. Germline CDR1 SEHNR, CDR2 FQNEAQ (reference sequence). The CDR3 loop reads CASSLDRTYGYTF. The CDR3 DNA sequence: TGTGCCAGCAGCTTAGACAGAACATATGGCTACACCTTC.

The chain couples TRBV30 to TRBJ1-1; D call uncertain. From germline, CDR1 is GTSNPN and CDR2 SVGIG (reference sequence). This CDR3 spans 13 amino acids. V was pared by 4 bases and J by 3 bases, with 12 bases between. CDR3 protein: CAWTLSGDTEAFF. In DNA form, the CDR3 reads TGTGCCTGGACGTTATCCGGGGACACTGAAGCTTTCTTT. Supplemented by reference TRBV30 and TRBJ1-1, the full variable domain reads SQTIHQWPATLVQPVGSPLSLECTVEGTSNPNLYWYRQAAGRGLQLLFYSVGIGQISSEVPQNLSASRPQDRQFILSSKKLLLSDSGFYLCAWTLSGDTEAFFGQGTRLTVV.

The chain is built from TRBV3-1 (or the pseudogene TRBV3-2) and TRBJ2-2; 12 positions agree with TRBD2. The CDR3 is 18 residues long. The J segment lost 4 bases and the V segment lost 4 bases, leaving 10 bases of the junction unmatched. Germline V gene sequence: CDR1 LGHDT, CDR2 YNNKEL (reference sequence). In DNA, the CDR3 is TGTGCCAGCAGCCTCCGGACTAGCGGGGTTTCTGGCACCGGGGAGCTGTTTTTT. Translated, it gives CASSLRTSGVSGTGELFF.

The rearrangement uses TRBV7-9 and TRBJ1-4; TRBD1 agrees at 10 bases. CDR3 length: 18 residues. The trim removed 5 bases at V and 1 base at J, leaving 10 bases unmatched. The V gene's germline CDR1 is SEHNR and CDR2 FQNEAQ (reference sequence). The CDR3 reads CASSRPDRGRETNEKLFF. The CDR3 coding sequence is TGTGCCAGCAGCCGACCAGACAGGGGGCGTGAAACTAATGAAAAACTGTTTTTT.

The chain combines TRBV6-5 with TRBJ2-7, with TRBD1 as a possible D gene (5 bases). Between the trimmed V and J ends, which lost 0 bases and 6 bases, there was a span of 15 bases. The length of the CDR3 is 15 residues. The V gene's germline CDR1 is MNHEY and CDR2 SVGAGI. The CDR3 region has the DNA TGTGCCAGCAGTTACTCGTCCGGTTTAGGGGTCGAGCAGTACTTC. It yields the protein CASSYSSGLGVEQYF.

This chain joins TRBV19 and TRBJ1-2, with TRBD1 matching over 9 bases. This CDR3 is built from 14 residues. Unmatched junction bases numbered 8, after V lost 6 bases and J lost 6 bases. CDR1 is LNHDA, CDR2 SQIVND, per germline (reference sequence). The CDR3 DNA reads TGTGCCAGTAGGAGCCCATGGACAGGGGATGGCTACACCTTC. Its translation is CASRSPWTGDGYTF.

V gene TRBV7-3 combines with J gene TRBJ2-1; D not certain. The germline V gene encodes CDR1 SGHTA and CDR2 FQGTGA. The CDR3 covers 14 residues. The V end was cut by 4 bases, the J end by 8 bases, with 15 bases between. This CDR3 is CASSSTGAFDEQFF. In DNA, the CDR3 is TGTGCCAGCAGCTCAACCGGAGCGTTCGATGAGCAGTTCTTC.

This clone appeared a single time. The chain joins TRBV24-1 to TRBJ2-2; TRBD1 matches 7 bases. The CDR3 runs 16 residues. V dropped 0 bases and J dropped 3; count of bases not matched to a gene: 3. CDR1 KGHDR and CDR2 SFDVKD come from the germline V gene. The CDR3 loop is CATSDLGQGDTGELFF. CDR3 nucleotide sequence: TGTGCCACCAGTGATTTGGGGCAGGGGGACACCGGGGAGCTGTTTTTT.

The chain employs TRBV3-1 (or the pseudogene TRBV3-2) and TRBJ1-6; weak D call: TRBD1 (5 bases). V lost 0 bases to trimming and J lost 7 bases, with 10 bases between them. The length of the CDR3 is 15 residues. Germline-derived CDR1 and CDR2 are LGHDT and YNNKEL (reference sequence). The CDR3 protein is CASSQEAGLNSPLHF. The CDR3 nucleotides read TGTGCCAGCAGCCAAGAGGCAGGGCTGAATTCACCCCTCCACTTT.

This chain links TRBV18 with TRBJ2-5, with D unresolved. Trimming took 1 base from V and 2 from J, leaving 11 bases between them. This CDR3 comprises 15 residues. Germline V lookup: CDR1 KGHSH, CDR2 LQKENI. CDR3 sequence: CASSPQKVQQETQYF. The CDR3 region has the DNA TGTGCCAGCTCACCACAGAAAGTCCAGCAAGAGACCCAGTACTTC.

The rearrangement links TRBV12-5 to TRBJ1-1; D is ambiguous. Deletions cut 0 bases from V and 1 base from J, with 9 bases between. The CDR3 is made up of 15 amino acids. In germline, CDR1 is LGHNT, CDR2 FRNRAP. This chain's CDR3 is CASGLVRTGNTEAFF. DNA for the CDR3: TGTGCTAGTGGTTTGGTACGTACGGGGAACACTGAAGCTTTCTTT.

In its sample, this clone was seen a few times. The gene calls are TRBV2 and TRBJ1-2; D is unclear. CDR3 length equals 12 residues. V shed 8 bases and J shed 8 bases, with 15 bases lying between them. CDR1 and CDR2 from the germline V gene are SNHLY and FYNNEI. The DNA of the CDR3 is TGTGCCAGCGATATATCGCCGGAGGGCTACACCTTC. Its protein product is CASDISPEGYTF. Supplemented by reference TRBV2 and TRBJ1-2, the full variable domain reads EPEVTQTPSHQVTQMGQEVILRCVPISNHLYFYWYRQILGQKVEFLVSFYNNEISEKSEIFDDQFSVERPDGSNFTLKIRSTKLEDSAMYFCASDISPEGYTFGSGTRLTVV.

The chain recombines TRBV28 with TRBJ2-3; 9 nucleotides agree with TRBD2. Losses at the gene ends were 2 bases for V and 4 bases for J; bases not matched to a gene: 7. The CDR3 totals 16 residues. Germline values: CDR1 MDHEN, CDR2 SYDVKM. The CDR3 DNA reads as TGTGCCAGCAGTTTAAGGGTAGCGGGAGCATCAGATACGCAGTATTTT. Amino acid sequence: CASSLRVAGASDTQYF. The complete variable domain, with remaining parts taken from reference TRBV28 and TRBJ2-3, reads DVKVTQSSRYLVKRTGEKVFLECVQDMDHENMFWYRQDPGLGLRLIYFSYDVKMKEKGDIPEGYSVSREKKERFSLILESASTNQTSMYLCASSLRVAGASDTQYFGPGTRLTVL.

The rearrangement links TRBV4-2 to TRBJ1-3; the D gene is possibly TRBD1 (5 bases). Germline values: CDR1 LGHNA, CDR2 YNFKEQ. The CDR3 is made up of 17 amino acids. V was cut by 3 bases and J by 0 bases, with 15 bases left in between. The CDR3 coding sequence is TGTGCCAGCAGCCACGGCGGGGACGGAAACTCTGGAAACACCATATATTTT. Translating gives CASSHGGDGNSGNTIYF.

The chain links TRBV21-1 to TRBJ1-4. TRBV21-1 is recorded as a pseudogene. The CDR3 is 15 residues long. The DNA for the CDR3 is TGTGCCAGCAGCAAAGGGGCAGGGAGGGAAGAAAAACTGTTTTTT. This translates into CASSKGAGREEKLFF.

Written as DNA, the CDR3 is TGTGCCAGCATTGGTGGTAGCTTCTACAATGAGCAGTTCTTC. This gives the protein CASIGGSFYNEQFF. The chain uses TRBV2 and TRBJ2-1; D is unclear. The CDR3 has 14 residues. The germline V gene has CDR1 SNHLY and CDR2 FYNNEI. V was pared by 7 bases and J by 3 bases, with 13 bases between. The variable domain in full, completed from reference TRBV2 and TRBJ2-1, reads EPEVTQTPSHQVTQMGQEVILRCVPISNHLYFYWYRQILGQKVEFLVSFYNNEISEKSEIFDDQFSVERPDGSNFTLKIRSTKLEDSAMYFCASIGGSFYNEQFFGPGTRLTVL.

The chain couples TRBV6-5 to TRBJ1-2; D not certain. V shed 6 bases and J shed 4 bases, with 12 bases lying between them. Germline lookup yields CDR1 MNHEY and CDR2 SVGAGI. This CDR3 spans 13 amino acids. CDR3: CASSGLLGYGYTF. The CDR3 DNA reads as TGTGCCAGCAGCGGACTATTGGGCTATGGCTACACCTTC.

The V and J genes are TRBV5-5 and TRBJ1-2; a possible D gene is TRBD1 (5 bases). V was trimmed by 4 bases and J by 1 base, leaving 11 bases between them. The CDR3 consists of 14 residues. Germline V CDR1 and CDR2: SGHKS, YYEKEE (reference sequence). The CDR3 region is CASSPGHVNYGYTF. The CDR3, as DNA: TGTGCCAGCAGCCCCGGACACGTTAACTATGGCTACACCTTC.

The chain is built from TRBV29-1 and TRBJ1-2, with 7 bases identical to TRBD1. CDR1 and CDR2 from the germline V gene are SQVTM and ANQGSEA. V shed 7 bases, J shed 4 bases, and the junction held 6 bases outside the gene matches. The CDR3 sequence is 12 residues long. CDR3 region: CSAKGQIYGYTF. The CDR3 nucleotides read TGCAGCGCTAAGGGACAGATCTATGGCTACACCTTC. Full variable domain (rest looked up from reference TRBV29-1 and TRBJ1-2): SAVISQKPSRDICQRGTSLTIQCQVDSQVTMMFWYRQQPGQSLTLIATANQGSEATYESGFVIDKFPISRPNLTFSTLTVSNMSPEDSSIYLCSAKGQIYGYTFGSGTRLTVV.

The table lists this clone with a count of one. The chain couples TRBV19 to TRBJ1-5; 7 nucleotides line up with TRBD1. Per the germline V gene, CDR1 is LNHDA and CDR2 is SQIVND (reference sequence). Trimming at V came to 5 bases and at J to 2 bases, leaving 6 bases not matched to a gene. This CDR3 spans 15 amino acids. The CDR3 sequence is CASSARTGGNQPQHF. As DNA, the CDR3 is TGTGCCAGTAGTGCCCGTACAGGGGGCAATCAGCCCCAGCATTTT.

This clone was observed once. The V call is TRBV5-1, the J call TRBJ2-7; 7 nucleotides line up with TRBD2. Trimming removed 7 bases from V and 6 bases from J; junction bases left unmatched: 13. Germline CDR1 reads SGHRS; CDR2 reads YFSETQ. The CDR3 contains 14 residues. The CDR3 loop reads CASRGREEGREQYF. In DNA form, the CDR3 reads TGCGCCAGCCGAGGGAGGGAGGAAGGTCGCGAGCAGTACTTC.

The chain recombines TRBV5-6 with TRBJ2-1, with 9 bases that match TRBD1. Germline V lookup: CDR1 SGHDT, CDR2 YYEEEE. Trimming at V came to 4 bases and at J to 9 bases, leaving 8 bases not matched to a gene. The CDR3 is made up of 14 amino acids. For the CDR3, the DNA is TGTGCCAGCAGCAGAAACAGGGGGCGCGCTGAGCAGTTCTTC. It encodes CASSRNRGRAEQFF. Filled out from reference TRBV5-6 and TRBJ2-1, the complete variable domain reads DAGVTQSPTHLIKTRGQQVTLRCSPKSGHDTVSWYQQALGQGPQFIFQYYEEEERQRGNFPDRFSGHQFPNYSSELNVNALLLGDSALYLCASSRNRGRAEQFFGPGTRLTVL.

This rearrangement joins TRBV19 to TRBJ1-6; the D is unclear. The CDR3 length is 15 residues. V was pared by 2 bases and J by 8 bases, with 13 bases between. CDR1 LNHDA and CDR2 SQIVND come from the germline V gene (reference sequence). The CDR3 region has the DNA TGTGCCAGTAGTATATTCCCCCGTACGGATTCACCCCTCCACTTT. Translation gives CASSIFPRTDSPLHF.